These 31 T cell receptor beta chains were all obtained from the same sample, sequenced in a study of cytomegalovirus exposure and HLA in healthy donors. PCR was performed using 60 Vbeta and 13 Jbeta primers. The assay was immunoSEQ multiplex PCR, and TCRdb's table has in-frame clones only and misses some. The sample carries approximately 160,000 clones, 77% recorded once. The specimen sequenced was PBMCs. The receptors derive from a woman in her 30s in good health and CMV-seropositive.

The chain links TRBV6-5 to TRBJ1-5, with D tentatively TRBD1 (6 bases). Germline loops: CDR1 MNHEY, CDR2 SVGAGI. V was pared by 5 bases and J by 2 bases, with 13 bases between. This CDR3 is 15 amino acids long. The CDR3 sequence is CASSPDRWGNQPQHF. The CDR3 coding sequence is TGTGCCAGCAGTCCGGACAGATGGGGCAATCAGCCCCAGCATTTT.

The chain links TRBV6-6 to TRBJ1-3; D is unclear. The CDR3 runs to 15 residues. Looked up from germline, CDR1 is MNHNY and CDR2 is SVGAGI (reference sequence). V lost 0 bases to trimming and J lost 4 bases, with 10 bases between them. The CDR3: CASSYSNAGGNTIYF. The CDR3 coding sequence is TGTGCCAGCAGTTACTCGAATGCGGGGGGAAACACCATATATTTT.

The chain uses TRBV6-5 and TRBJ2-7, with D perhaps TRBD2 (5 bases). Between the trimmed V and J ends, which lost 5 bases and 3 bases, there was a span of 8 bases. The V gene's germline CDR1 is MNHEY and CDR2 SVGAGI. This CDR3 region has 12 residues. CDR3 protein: CASSRTGYEQYF. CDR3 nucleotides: TGTGCCAGCAGTAGGACTGGCTACGAGCAGTACTTC.

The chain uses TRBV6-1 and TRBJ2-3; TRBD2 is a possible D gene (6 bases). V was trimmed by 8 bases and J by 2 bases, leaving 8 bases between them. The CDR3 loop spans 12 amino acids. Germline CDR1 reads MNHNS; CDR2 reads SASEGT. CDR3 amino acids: CASRGTTDTQYF. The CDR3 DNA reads TGTGCCAGCCGGGGGACCACAGATACGCAGTATTTT.

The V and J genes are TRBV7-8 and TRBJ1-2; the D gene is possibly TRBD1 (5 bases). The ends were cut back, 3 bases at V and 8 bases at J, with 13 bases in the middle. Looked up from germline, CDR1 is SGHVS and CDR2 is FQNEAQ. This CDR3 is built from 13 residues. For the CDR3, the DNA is TGTGCCAGCAGCTTCGGGGGTCCTCTCGGCTACACCTTC. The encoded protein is CASSFGGPLGYTF. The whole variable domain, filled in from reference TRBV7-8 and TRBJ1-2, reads GAGVSQSPRYKVAKRGQDVALRCDPISGHVSLFWYQQALGQGPEFLTYFQNEAQLDKSGLPSDRFFAERPEGSVSTLKIQRTQQEDSAVYLCASSFGGPLGYTFGSGTRLTVV.

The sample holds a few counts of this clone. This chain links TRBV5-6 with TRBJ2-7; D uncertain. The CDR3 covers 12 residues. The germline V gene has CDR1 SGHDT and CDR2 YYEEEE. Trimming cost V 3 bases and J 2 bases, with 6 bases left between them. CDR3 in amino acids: CASSSQPYEQYF. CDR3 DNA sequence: TGTGCCAGCAGCTCACAGCCCTACGAGCAGTACTTC.

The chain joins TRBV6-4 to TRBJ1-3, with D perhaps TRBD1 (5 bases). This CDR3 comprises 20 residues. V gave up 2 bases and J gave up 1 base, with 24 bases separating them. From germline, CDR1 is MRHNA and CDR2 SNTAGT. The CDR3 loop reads CASSDPCSRGRTPSGNTIYF. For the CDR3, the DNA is TGTGCCAGCAGTGACCCCTGCTCTCGAGGGAGGACACCATCTGGAAACACCATATATTTT.

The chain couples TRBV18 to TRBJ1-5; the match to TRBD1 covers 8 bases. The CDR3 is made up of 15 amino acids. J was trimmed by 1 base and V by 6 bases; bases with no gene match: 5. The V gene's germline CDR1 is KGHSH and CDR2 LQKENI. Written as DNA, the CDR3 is TGTGCCAGCTCTGCCGGGACAGGCAGCAATCAGCCCCAGCATTTT. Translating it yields CASSAGTGSNQPQHF.

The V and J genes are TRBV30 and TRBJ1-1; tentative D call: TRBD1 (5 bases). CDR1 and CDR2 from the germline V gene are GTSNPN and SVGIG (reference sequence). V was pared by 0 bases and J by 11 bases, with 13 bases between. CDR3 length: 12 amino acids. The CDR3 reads CAWSVMGGRAFF. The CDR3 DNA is TGTGCCTGGAGTGTAATGGGGGGTCGTGCTTTCTTT. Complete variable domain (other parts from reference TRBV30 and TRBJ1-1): SQTIHQWPATLVQPVGSPLSLECTVEGTSNPNLYWYRQAAGRGLQLLFYSVGIGQISSEVPQNLSASRPQDRQFILSSKKLLLSDSGFYLCAWSVMGGRAFFGQGTRLTVV.

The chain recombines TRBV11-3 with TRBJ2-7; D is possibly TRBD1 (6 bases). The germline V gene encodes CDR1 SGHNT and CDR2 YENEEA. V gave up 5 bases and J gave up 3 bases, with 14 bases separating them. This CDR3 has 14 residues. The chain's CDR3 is CASSPEADSYEQYF. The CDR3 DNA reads TGTGCCAGCAGCCCCGAGGCGGACAGCTACGAGCAGTACTTC.

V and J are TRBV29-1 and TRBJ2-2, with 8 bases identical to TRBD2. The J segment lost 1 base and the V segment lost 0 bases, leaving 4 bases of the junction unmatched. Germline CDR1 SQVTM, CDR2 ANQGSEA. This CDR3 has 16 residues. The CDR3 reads CSVEDRAGGNTGELFF. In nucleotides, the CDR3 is TGCAGCGTTGAAGATCGCGCGGGAGGGAACACCGGGGAGCTGTTTTTT.

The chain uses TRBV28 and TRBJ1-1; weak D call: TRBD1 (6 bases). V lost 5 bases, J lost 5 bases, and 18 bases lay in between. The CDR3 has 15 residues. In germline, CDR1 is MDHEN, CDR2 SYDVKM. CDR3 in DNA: TGTGCCAGCAGTACCCCACCCGGGACACCGACTGAAGCTTTCTTT. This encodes CASSTPPGTPTEAFF.

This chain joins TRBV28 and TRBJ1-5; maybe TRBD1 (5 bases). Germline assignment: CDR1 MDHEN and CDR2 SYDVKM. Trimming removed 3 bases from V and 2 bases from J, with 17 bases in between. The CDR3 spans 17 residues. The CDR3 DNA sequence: TGTGCCAGCAGTTTTGGAAGCCCAGGGTTCGGCAATCAGCCCCAGCATTTT. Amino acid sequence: CASSFGSPGFGNQPQHF.

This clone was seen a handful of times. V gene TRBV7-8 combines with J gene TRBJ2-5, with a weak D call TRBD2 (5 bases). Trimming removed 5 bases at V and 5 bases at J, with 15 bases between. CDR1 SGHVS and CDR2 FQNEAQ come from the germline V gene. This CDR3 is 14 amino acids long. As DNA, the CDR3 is TGTGCCAGCAGCCAGCGGAGTGGTGAGGAGACCCAGTACTTC. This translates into CASSQRSGEETQYF.

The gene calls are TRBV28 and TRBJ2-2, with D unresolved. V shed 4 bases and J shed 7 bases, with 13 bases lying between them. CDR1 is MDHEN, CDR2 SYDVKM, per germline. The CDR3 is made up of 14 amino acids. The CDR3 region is CASSYSPNYGELFF. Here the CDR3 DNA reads TGTGCCAGCAGTTACAGTCCCAATTACGGGGAGCTGTTTTTT.

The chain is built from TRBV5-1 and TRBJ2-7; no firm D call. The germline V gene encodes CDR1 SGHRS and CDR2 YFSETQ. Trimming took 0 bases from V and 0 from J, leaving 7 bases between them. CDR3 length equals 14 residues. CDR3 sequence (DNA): TGCGCCAGCAGCTTGGAAAGGAGCTCCTACGAGCAGTACTTC. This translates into CASSLERSSYEQYF. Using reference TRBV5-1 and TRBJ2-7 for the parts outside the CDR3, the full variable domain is KAGVTQTPRYLIKTRGQQVTLSCSPISGHRSVSWYQQTPGQGLQFLFEYFSETQRNKGNFPGRFSGRQFSNSRSEMNVSTLELGDSALYLCASSLERSSYEQYFGPGTRLTVT.

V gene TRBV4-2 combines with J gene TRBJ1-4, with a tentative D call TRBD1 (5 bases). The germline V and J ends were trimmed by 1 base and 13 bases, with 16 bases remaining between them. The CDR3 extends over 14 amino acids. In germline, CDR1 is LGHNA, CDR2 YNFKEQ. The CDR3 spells CASSQGGVEDRLFF. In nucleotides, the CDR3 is TGTGCCAGCAGCCAAGGGGGGGTCGAGGATAGACTGTTTTTT.

The CDR3 DNA reads as TGTGCCAGCAGTCCCAAGGGACTAGCATGGTGGGATGAGCAGTTCTTC. The encoded protein is CASSPKGLAWWDEQFF. The chain is built from TRBV6-6 and TRBJ2-1; the match to TRBD2 covers 9 bases. The germline V gene has CDR1 MNHNY and CDR2 SVGAGI (reference sequence). Trimming at V came to 5 bases and at J to 8 bases, leaving 13 bases not matched to a gene. The CDR3 runs 16 residues.

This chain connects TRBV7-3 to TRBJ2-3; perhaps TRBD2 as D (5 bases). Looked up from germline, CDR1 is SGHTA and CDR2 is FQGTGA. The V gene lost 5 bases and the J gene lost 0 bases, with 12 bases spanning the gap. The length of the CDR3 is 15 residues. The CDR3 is CASSEGPQSTDTQYF. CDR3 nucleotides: TGTGCCAGCAGCGAGGGCCCGCAGAGCACAGATACGCAGTATTTT. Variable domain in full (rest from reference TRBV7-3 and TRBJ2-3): GAGVSQTPSNKVTEKGKYVELRCDPISGHTALYWYRQSLGQGPEFLIYFQGTGAADDSGLPNDRFFAVRPEGSVSTLKIQRTERGDSAVYLCASSEGPQSTDTQYFGPGTRLTVL.

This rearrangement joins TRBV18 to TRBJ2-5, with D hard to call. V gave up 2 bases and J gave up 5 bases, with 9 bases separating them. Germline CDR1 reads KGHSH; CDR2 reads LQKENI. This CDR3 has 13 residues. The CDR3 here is CASSPGSGETQYF. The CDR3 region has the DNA TGTGCCAGCTCACCAGGCTCAGGCGAGACCCAGTACTTC.

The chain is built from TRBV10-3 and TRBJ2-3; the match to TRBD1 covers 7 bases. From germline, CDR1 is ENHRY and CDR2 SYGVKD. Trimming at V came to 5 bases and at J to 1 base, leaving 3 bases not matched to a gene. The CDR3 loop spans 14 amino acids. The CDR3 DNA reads TGTGCCATCAGTCCGGGGACAGGCACAGATACGCAGTATTTT. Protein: CAISPGTGTDTQYF.

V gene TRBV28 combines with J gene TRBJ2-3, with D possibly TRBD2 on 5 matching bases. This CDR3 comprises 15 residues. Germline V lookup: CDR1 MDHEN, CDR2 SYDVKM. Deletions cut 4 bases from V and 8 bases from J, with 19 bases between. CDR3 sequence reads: CASSSANGIVGTQYF. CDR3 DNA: TGTGCCAGCAGTTCGGCGAACGGGATAGTAGGTACGCAGTATTTT.

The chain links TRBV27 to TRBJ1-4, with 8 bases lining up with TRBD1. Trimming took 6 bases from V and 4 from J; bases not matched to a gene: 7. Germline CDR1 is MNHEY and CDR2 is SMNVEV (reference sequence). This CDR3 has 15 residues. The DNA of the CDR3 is TGTGCCAGCAGATATGGACAGGGCTTTAATGAAAAACTGTTTTTT. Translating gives CASRYGQGFNEKLFF.

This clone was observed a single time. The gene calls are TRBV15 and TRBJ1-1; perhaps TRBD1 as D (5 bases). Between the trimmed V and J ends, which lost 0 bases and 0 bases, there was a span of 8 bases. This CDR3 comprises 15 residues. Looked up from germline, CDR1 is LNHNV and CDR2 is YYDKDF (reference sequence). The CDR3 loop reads CATSRDRGLNTEAFF. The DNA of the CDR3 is TGTGCCACCAGCAGAGATCGGGGGTTGAACACTGAAGCTTTCTTT.

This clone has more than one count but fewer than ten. This CDR3 reads CASSQTSGRGTDTQYF. In DNA form, the CDR3 reads TGTGCCAGTTCTCAAACTAGCGGGAGGGGCACAGATACGCAGTATTTT. V and J are TRBV19 and TRBJ2-3, with 13 bases matching TRBD2. The CDR3 has 16 amino acids. With V trimmed by 8 bases and J by 1 base, 6 bases remained unmatched. Looked up from germline, CDR1 is LNHDA and CDR2 is SQIVND (reference sequence).

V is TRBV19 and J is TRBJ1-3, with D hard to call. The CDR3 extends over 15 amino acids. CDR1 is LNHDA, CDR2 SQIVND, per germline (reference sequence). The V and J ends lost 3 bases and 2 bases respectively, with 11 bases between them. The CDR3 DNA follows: TGTGCCAGTAGTATCACGGGAGGGCCTGGAAACACCATATATTTT. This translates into CASSITGGPGNTIYF.

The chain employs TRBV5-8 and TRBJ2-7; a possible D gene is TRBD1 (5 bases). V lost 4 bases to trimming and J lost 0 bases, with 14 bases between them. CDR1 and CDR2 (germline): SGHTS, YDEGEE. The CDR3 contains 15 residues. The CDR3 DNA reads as TGTGCCAGCAGCCGAACAGGAGTGTCCTCCTACGAGCAGTACTTC. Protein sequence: CASSRTGVSSYEQYF.

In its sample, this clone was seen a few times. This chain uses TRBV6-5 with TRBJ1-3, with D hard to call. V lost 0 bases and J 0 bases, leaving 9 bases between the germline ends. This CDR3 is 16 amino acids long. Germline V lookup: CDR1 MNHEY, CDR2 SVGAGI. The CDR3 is CASSYSGGFSGNTIYF. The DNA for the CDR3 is TGTGCCAGCAGTTACTCTGGCGGCTTCTCTGGAAACACCATATATTTT.

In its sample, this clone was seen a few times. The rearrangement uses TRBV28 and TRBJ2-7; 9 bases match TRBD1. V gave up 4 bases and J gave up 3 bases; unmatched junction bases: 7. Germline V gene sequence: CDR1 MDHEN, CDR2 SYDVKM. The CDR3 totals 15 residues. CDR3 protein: CASSSWRQGVYEQYF. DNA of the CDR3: TGTGCCAGCAGTTCTTGGAGACAGGGGGTCTACGAGCAGTACTTC.

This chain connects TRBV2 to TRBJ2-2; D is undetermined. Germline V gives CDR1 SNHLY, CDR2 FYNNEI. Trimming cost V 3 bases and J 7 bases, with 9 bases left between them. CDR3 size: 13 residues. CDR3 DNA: TGTGCCAGCAGTGACTCTGGCGGCGGGGAGCTGTTTTTT. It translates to CASSDSGGGELFF.

The CDR3 spells CASSTHRDLNTEAFF. In nucleotides, the CDR3 is TGTGCCAGTAGTACCCACAGAGATCTGAACACTGAAGCTTTCTTT. The chain uses TRBV19 and TRBJ1-1, with D unresolved. The CDR3 runs 15 residues. V lost 4 bases and J 0 bases, leaving 12 bases between the germline ends. Germline V lookup: CDR1 LNHDA, CDR2 SQIVND (reference sequence).